The 21 T cell receptor beta chains below all came from one sample that was sequenced in a study of PD-L1 blockade in urothelial cancer. Using immunoSEQ multiplex PCR, the repertoire was profiled, and TCRdb retains in-frame clones only, with some absent. The table includes roughly 100,000 clones, 70% to 85% detected once. The sequencing here drew on PBMCs, taken around atezolizumab (anti-PD-L1) treatment. These receptors were obtained from a man aged 45-65 years with urothelial cancer.

The gene calls are TRBV5-1 and TRBJ1-2; D is ambiguous. The CDR3 runs 14 residues. Trimming left V 7 bases short and J 4 bases short, with 17 bases between. CDR1 and CDR2 from the germline V gene are SGHRS and YFSETQ. The CDR3 loop is CASGRDLESYGYTF. CDR3 coding DNA: TGCGCCAGCGGGAGGGATCTAGAGTCCTATGGCTACACCTTC.

This clone showed up just once. J is TRBJ2-7 and V is TRBV15, with 12 bases that match TRBD2. This CDR3 has 16 residues. Trimming took 5 bases from V and 3 from J; bases not matched to a gene: 8. Germline V CDR1 and CDR2: LNHNV, YYDKDF (reference sequence). The DNA for the CDR3 is TGTGCCACCAGCTCGAGACTAGCGGGAGAGCTCTACGAGCAGTACTTC. Protein: CATSSRLAGELYEQYF.

The gene calls are TRBV6-5 and TRBJ2-1; TRBD2 aligns across 7 bases. J lost 9 bases, V lost 6 bases, and 14 bases had no gene match. CDR3 length equals 15 residues. CDR1 and CDR2 from the germline V gene are MNHEY and SVGAGI. The CDR3 region is CASRSGLEGLIEQFF. The CDR3 DNA reads TGTGCCAGCAGATCTGGACTAGAGGGGCTAATTGAGCAGTTCTTC.

The chain is built from TRBV23-1 and TRBJ2-4; weak D call: TRBD2 (6 bases). TRBV23-1 falls under the ORF class, with uncertain function. Trimming shortened V by 5 bases and J by 7 bases, and 21 bases separated the two germline ends. CDR3 length equals 16 residues. The CDR3 DNA is TGCGCCAGCAGTTGCCGGGACTTGACCTTGGGGAACATTCAGTACTTC. It is translated as CASSCRDLTLGNIQYF.

The chain employs TRBV7-3 and TRBJ1-1; D is unresolved. V was trimmed by 5 bases and J by 4 bases, leaving 11 bases between them. The V gene's germline CDR1 is SGHTA and CDR2 FQGTGA. The CDR3 extends over 13 amino acids. CDR3 nucleotide sequence: TGTGCCAGCAGCCAACTATCTGGCACTGAAGCTTTCTTT. Its translation: CASSQLSGTEAFF. Full variable domain (missing parts from reference TRBV7-3 and TRBJ1-1): GAGVSQTPSNKVTEKGKYVELRCDPISGHTALYWYRQSLGQGPEFLIYFQGTGAADDSGLPNDRFFAVRPEGSVSTLKIQRTERGDSAVYLCASSQLSGTEAFFGQGTRLTVV.

The gene calls are TRBV27 and TRBJ2-7; 12 bases fit TRBD2. The V gene's germline CDR1 is MNHEY and CDR2 SMNVEV (reference sequence). The CDR3 runs 15 residues. With 5 bases clipped from V and 2 bases from J, the junction kept 4 bases outside the gene matches. Written as DNA, the CDR3 is TGTGCCAGCAGTCTCCGGACTAGCGGGACCTACGAGCAGTACTTC. It yields the protein CASSLRTSGTYEQYF.

The J gene is TRBJ2-7, the V gene TRBV28; D gene ambiguous. The CDR3 is 14 amino acids. From germline, CDR1 is MDHEN and CDR2 SYDVKM. The V gene lost 4 bases and the J gene lost 2 bases, with 12 bases spanning the gap. The CDR3 region is CASSSPAQTYEQYF. In DNA form, the CDR3 reads TGTGCCAGCAGTTCCCCCGCCCAGACCTACGAGCAGTACTTC.

V is TRBV2 and J is TRBJ1-2; 7 bases are a match to TRBD1. V lost 2 bases, J lost 4 bases, and 4 bases stayed unmatched. The V gene's germline CDR1 is SNHLY and CDR2 FYNNEI. The CDR3 spans 14 residues. The DNA of the CDR3 is TGTGCCAGCAGTGAACTACAGGGGATCTATGGCTACACCTTC. Translation: CASSELQGIYGYTF.

V usage is TRBV4-1 and J usage is TRBJ1-1, with D maybe TRBD1 (6 bases). CDR1 and CDR2 from the germline V gene are MGHRA and YSYEKL. This CDR3 has 17 amino acids. Trimming removed 1 base at V and 0 bases at J, with 15 bases between. This CDR3 reads CASSQGDRFRLNTEAFF. In nucleotides, the CDR3 is TGCGCCAGCAGCCAAGGAGACAGGTTCCGACTGAACACTGAAGCTTTCTTT.

This clone was detected only once. This chain joins TRBV29-1 and TRBJ2-1, with D unclear. The V end lost 6 bases, the J end lost 5 bases, and 14 bases lay between the germline ends. Germline CDR1 and CDR2: SQVTM and ANQGSEA. This CDR3 has 13 amino acids. The CDR3 bases are TGCAGCGTGCCCTCCCTAGGTAACAATGAGCAGTTCTTC. Translating gives CSVPSLGNNEQFF.

This clone was observed many times. This chain uses TRBV6-6 with TRBJ1-4; no definite D call. V lost 6 bases and J lost 2, with 10 bases in between. The CDR3 contains 14 residues. Germline V CDR1 and CDR2: MNHNY, SVGAGI (reference sequence). CDR3 region: CASSPHDTNEKLFF. The CDR3, as DNA: TGTGCCAGCAGCCCACATGATACTAATGAAAAACTGTTTTTT.

The chain employs TRBV5-6 and TRBJ2-2; tentative D call: TRBD1 (6 bases). The V end was cut by 2 bases, the J end by 1 base, with 9 bases between. The germline CDR1 and CDR2 sequences are SGHDT and YYEEEE. The CDR3 contains 15 residues. CDR3 in amino acids: CASSFGGQNTGELFF. CDR3 nucleotide sequence: TGTGCCAGCAGCTTTGGGGGCCAGAACACCGGGGAGCTGTTTTTT.

This clone was observed a handful of times. The J gene is TRBJ1-5, the V gene TRBV30; D may be TRBD1 (6 bases). Germline lookup yields CDR1 GTSNPN and CDR2 SVGIG (reference sequence). The CDR3 totals 13 residues. Trimming pared 1 base from V and 2 bases from J, leaving 6 bases between. The CDR3 is CAWSAGGNQPQHF. The CDR3 coding sequence is TGTGCCTGGAGTGCAGGGGGCAATCAGCCCCAGCATTTT.

The chain recombines TRBV30 with TRBJ2-2; tentatively, D is TRBD2 (6 bases). This CDR3 is 16 amino acids long. Germline CDR1 GTSNPN, CDR2 SVGIG (reference sequence). V lost 4 bases and J lost 4, with 19 bases in between. CDR3 residues: CAWNRGGGRGTGELFF. As DNA, the CDR3 is TGTGCCTGGAACCGGGGCGGAGGGCGCGGCACCGGGGAGCTGTTTTTT.

The chain links TRBV28 to TRBJ1-1, with D possibly being TRBD1 (6 bases). The germline CDR1 and CDR2 sequences are MDHEN and SYDVKM. The CDR3 length is 14 residues. The V end lost 7 bases, the J end lost 0 bases, and 12 bases lay between the germline ends. The CDR3 nucleotides read TGTGCCAGCAAACTGGACAGTGTGAACACTGAAGCTTTCTTT. It codes for CASKLDSVNTEAFF.

The chain recombines TRBV19 with TRBJ1-3, with 8 positions matching TRBD1. V shed 7 bases and J 4 bases; nucleotides not matched to a gene: 6. The CDR3 has 14 residues. Germline V gene sequence: CDR1 LNHDA, CDR2 SQIVND (reference sequence). CDR3 protein: CASTRTGQGNTIYF. DNA for the CDR3: TGTGCCAGTACCCGGACAGGGCAGGGAAACACCATATATTTT.

Of note for this clone: Other nucleotide sequences from this sample produce the same CDR3. V gene TRBV6-5 combines with J gene TRBJ1-2, with unresolved D. Germline V CDR1 and CDR2: MNHEY, SVGAGI. This CDR3 is built from 12 residues. Trimming pared 2 bases from V and 8 bases from J, leaving 9 bases between. CDR3 residues: CASSYEGRGYTF. The DNA of the CDR3 is TGTGCCAGCAGTTACGAGGGCCGGGGCTACACCTTC.

This clone appeared a few times. This rearrangement joins TRBV11-2 to TRBJ1-6; D is unresolved. The V gene's germline CDR1 is SGHAT and CDR2 FQNNGV. The germline V and J ends were trimmed by 0 bases and 7 bases, with 10 bases remaining between them. The CDR3 covers 15 residues. The CDR3 protein is CASSLDLGGNSPLHF. The CDR3 bases are TGTGCCAGCAGCTTAGATCTGGGAGGCAATTCACCCCTCCACTTT.

This rearrangement joins TRBV2 to TRBJ2-5; D possibly corresponds to TRBD1 (6 bases). Trimming pared 3 bases from V and 2 bases from J, leaving 13 bases between. The V gene's germline CDR1 is SNHLY and CDR2 FYNNEI. The CDR3 extends over 15 amino acids. The CDR3 sequence: CASSDHRRGQETQYF. The CDR3 DNA is TGTGCCAGCAGTGATCATCGAAGGGGGCAAGAGACCCAGTACTTC.

This chain joins TRBV25-1 and TRBJ1-2, with unresolved D. Looked up from germline, CDR1 is MGHDK and CDR2 is SYGVNS. This CDR3 region has 13 residues. Trimming removed 4 bases from V and 5 bases from J, with 11 bases in between. The CDR3 spells CASSADGAYGYTF. In DNA form, the CDR3 reads TGTGCCAGCAGTGCCGACGGAGCTTATGGCTACACCTTC.

J is TRBJ2-2 and V is TRBV27; possibly TRBD1 for D (6 bases). Trimming shortened V by 5 bases and J by 4 bases, and 20 bases separated the two germline ends. The germline V gene encodes CDR1 MNHEY and CDR2 SMNVEV (reference sequence). This CDR3 region has 17 residues. The CDR3 sequence is CASSGLRGSLTTGELFF. As DNA, the CDR3 is TGTGCCAGCAGTGGACTCAGGGGTAGCCTGACCACCGGGGAGCTGTTTTTT.